One and the same sample provided the 17 T cell receptor beta chains below, sequenced in a study of blood T cell repertoires in COVID-19 (dated by TCRdb to 2020 to 2022). Library construction relied on the immunoSEQ multiplex PCR assay. Held by TCRdb, this immuneACCESS table contains in-frame sequences only and omits some clones. Under half of the omission traces to an unresolved V gene where checked; the cause of the rest is unknown. The sample profile shows some 150,000 clones; approximately 80% of them were found once. The top ten clonotypes cover roughly 2.3% of the sample. The sample taken for sequencing was peripheral blood. The receptors originated from a man between 65 and 85 years old with acute or convalescent COVID-19.

The chain employs TRBV20-1 and TRBJ2-3; 9 bases map to TRBD2. Germline V lookup: CDR1 DFQATT, CDR2 SNEGSKA (reference sequence). This CDR3 spans 16 amino acids. V gave up 3 bases and J gave up 2 bases; unmatched junction bases: 9. The CDR3 DNA sequence: TGCAGTGCTAGTTCGGGCGGGAGGGCCTTCACAGATACGCAGTATTTT. It is translated as CSASSGGRAFTDTQYF.

The count of this clone is one. V and J are TRBV6-5 and TRBJ2-5; a possible D gene is TRBD1 (5 bases). The CDR3 consists of 15 residues. CDR1 is MNHEY and CDR2 is SVGAGI in the germline V gene. V dropped 4 bases and J dropped 1 base, with 13 bases sitting between them. CDR3 protein: CASSSTASPQETQYF. As DNA, the CDR3 is TGTGCCAGCAGTTCGACAGCCTCCCCCCAAGAGACCCAGTACTTC.

The chain has TRBV3-1 (or the pseudogene TRBV3-2) and TRBJ2-7; TRBD2 aligns across 8 bases. The V segment lost 1 base and the J segment 4 bases; nucleotides outside the gene matches: 6. Germline assignment: CDR1 LGHDT and CDR2 YNNKEL (reference sequence). This CDR3 has 15 residues. The CDR3 DNA reads TGTGCCAGCAGCCAAGCGGGGGGGCGATCATACGAGCAGTACTTC. Encoded protein: CASSQAGGRSYEQYF.

The chain recombines TRBV7-2 with TRBJ1-5, with TRBD1 identical over 7 bases. The CDR3 contains 14 residues. Unmatched junction bases numbered 10, after V lost 5 bases and J lost 9 bases. CDR1 is SGHTA, CDR2 FQGNSA, per germline. In nucleotides, the CDR3 is TGTGCCAGCAGCCCCGACAGGGCCTCCGGGCCCCAGCATTTT. Its protein is CASSPDRASGPQHF. Full variable domain (remainder filled in from reference TRBV7-2 and TRBJ1-5): GAGVSQSPSNKVTEKGKDVELRCDPISGHTALYWYRQSLGQGLEFLIYFQGNSAPDKSGLPSDRFSAERTGGSVSTLTIQRTQQEDSAVYLCASSPDRASGPQHFGDGTRLSIL.

This clone was seen a few times. The genes are TRBV2 and TRBJ2-7; the D is unclear. Germline V gene data show CDR1 as SNHLY and CDR2 as FYNNEI. The CDR3 is made up of 13 amino acids. The germline V and J ends were trimmed by 4 bases and 2 bases, with 9 bases remaining between them. The CDR3 loop reads CASSGNTPYEQYF. For the CDR3, the DNA is TGTGCCAGCAGTGGAAACACACCCTACGAGCAGTACTTC.

The chain couples TRBV19 to TRBJ2-3; 10 bases line up with TRBD2. The CDR3 runs to 17 residues. CDR1 is LNHDA and CDR2 is SQIVND in the germline V gene (reference sequence). The V gene end was trimmed by 7 bases and the J gene end by 3 bases; junction bases not matched to a gene: 13. CDR3 nucleotide sequence: TGTGCCAGTACCCGGGAGGGTAGCGGGAGGAGTACAGATACGCAGTATTTT. Translated, it gives CASTREGSGRSTDTQYF.

This rearrangement joins TRBV7-2 to TRBJ2-1; D ambiguous. The CDR3 length is 15 residues. The V end lost 0 bases, the J end lost 1 base, and 7 bases lay between the germline ends. Germline V gene data show CDR1 as SGHTA and CDR2 as FQGNSA. CDR3 sequence reads: CASSLALGSYNEQFF. CDR3 in DNA: TGTGCCAGCAGCTTAGCGCTCGGGTCCTACAATGAGCAGTTCTTC.

This clone was detected only once. Distinct nucleotide sequences in the sample also encode this CDR3. CDR3 sequence reads: CASSRGETQYF. DNA for the CDR3: TGTGCCAGCAGTAGAGGGGAGACCCAGTACTTC. V is TRBV12-3 or TRBV12-4 and J is TRBJ2-5; D possibly corresponds to TRBD2 (5 bases). This CDR3 contains 11 residues. V lost 5 bases, J lost 5 bases, and 6 bases lay in between.

The chain has TRBV10-1 and TRBJ2-2, with 14 bases identical to TRBD2. J was trimmed by 6 bases and V by 0 bases; bases with no gene match: 9. Per the germline V gene, CDR1 is WNHNN and CDR2 is SYGVQD (reference sequence). The length of the CDR3 is 19 residues. CDR3 sequence: CASSESKMTSGGAPGELFF. CDR3 DNA: TGCGCCAGCAGTGAGTCTAAAATGACTAGCGGGGGGGCTCCCGGGGAGCTGTTTTTT.

This clone showed up just once. The chain recombines TRBV10-3 with TRBJ1-4; 7 nucleotides line up with TRBD1. Germline V gene lookup returns CDR1 ENHRY and CDR2 SYGVKD. The V and J ends lost 6 bases and 5 bases, in that order; junction bases with no gene match: 3. The CDR3 spans 13 residues. The DNA of the CDR3 is TGTGCCATCAGCACAGGGGAAAATGAAAAACTGTTTTTT. Protein product: CAISTGENEKLFF.

This clone was recorded only once. The chain links TRBV6-1 to TRBJ1-2, with D unclear. The germline V gene encodes CDR1 MNHNS and CDR2 SASEGT. Trimming stripped 1 base from V and 2 bases from J, with 11 bases between. The CDR3 consists of 15 residues. The CDR3 nucleotides read TGTGCCAGCAGTGAAGGCCTTACATTGAACTATGGCTACACCTTC. As protein: CASSEGLTLNYGYTF.

The chain joins TRBV10-2 to TRBJ2-7, with D hard to call. Trimming left V 6 bases short and J 3 bases short, with 12 bases between. This CDR3 region has 13 residues. Germline V gives CDR1 WSHSY, CDR2 SAAADI. CDR3 loop: CASREFGGYEQYF. CDR3 DNA sequence: TGCGCCAGCAGAGAATTTGGCGGCTACGAGCAGTACTTC.

This chain links TRBV9 with TRBJ2-5, with D possibly being TRBD2 (5 bases). This CDR3 comprises 16 residues. With 1 base removed from V and 4 bases from J, the gap between germline ends came to 17 bases. Germline CDR1 and CDR2: SGDLS and YYNGEE. CDR3 DNA sequence: TGTGCCAGCAGCGTATCACCGGGAATCTCGGGAGAGACCCAGTACTTC. Residues: CASSVSPGISGETQYF.

This chain connects TRBV5-1 to TRBJ1-2, with 7 bases fitting TRBD1. CDR1 is SGHRS and CDR2 is YFSETQ in the germline V gene. The length of the CDR3 is 15 residues. Unmatched junction bases numbered 12, after V lost 4 bases and J lost 6 bases. The CDR3 DNA sequence: TGCGCCAGCAGCCGGACCACAACAGGGGACGATGGCTACACCTTC. Its protein product is CASSRTTTGDDGYTF.

This rearrangement joins TRBV6-1 to TRBJ1-4, with D perhaps TRBD1 (6 bases). Trimming left V 5 bases short and J 8 bases short, with 15 bases between. The CDR3 totals 14 residues. CDR1 and CDR2 from the germline V gene are MNHNS and SASEGT. DNA for the CDR3: TGTGCCAGCAGTTGGGAGGGGAGGGGGGAAAAACTGTTTTTT. Its translation is CASSWEGRGEKLFF.

The V and J genes are TRBV7-8 and TRBJ1-5; no definite D call. Between the trimmed V and J ends, which lost 1 base and 11 bases, there was a span of 6 bases. The germline V gene has CDR1 SGHVS and CDR2 FQNEAQ. This CDR3 has 11 amino acids. The CDR3, as DNA: TGTGCCAGCAGCTTAGGCGGGGCCCAGCATTTT. Its translation: CASSLGGAQHF. Combining the CDR3 with reference TRBV7-8 and TRBJ1-5 gives the whole variable domain GAGVSQSPRYKVAKRGQDVALRCDPISGHVSLFWYQQALGQGPEFLTYFQNEAQLDKSGLPSDRFFAERPEGSVSTLKIQRTQQEDSAVYLCASSLGGAQHFGDGTRLSIL.

The V call is TRBV7-8, the J call TRBJ1-2; weak D call: TRBD1 (6 bases). Germline-derived CDR1 and CDR2 are SGHVS and FQNEAQ. Trimming left V 3 bases short and J 8 bases short, with 16 bases between. This CDR3 spans 14 amino acids. The DNA for the CDR3 is TGTGCCAGCAGCTTCCGGGACACCAGTCGGGGCTACACCTTC. It specifies CASSFRDTSRGYTF.